These 8 T cell receptor beta chains were sequenced from one sample in a study of blood T cells in healthy people across ages. PCR was performed a second time for about 7 to 11 cycles using a sample-barcoded 5' primer and a J-beta primer mix. TCRdb fed the 5' RACE reads into MiXCR, producing one record per CDR3 protein. The sample contains about 650,000 distinct CDR3 sequences, roughly 32% of which appear only once. Sequencing was carried out using blood. These receptors all stem from a woman of 80 years or more in good health.

For this clonotype: A much larger clone differs by one base, so this may be a read error. V gene TRBV9 combines with J gene TRBJ2-1; maybe TRBD1 (6 bases). Deletions cut 3 bases from V and 8 bases from J, with 18 bases between. This CDR3 has 15 residues. Germline V gives CDR1 SGDLS, CDR2 YYNGEE. The CDR3 region is CASSAGQGSGDEQFF. The CDR3 DNA reads as TGTGCCAGCAGCGCAGGCCAGGGGAGTGGGGATGAGCAGTTCTTC.

This clonotype showed up many times. Given a much more abundant clone one base away, this may be a read error. This rearrangement joins TRBV7-3 to TRBJ2-5; D tentatively fits TRBD1 or TRBD2 (6 bases each). CDR3 length: 14 residues. Germline CDR1 is SGHTA and CDR2 is FQGTGA. Trimming pared 4 bases from V and 11 bases from J, leaving 20 bases between. CDR3 sequence: CASSSLGGGNEQYF. DNA of the CDR3: TGTGCCAGCAGCTCATTAGGAGGGGGAAATGAGCAGTACTTC.

A word on this clonotype: Given a much more abundant clone one base away, this may be a read error. This chain uses TRBV7-2 with TRBJ2-1, with TRBD2 matching 8 bases. TRBJ2-7 explains the end of the DNA better; the J call may be wrong. The CDR3 extends over 15 amino acids. The germline gives CDR1 SGHTA, CDR2 FQGNSA. The CDR3 loop is CASSLTGGRYNEQYF. The CDR3 DNA reads TGTGCCAGCAGCTTAACGGGGGGGCGGTACAATGAGCAGTACTTC.

The chain links TRBV3-1 to TRBJ2-1; no clear D. V gave up 0 bases and J gave up 6 bases, with 9 bases separating them. The CDR3 runs to 14 residues. Germline V gives CDR1 LGHDT, CDR2 YNNKEL (reference sequence). The CDR3 DNA reads TGTGCCAGCAGCCAAGATCTGAGCATCAATGAGCAGTTCTTC. Translation gives CASSQDLSINEQFF.

This clonotype showed up many times. The chain combines TRBV7-9 with TRBJ1-2; weak D call: TRBD1 (5 bases). The germline CDR1 and CDR2 sequences are SEHNR and FQNEAQ (reference sequence). This CDR3 comprises 16 residues. The V end was cut by 2 bases, the J end by 5 bases, with 18 bases between. This CDR3 is CASSLLGTGRTYGYTF. The CDR3 DNA reads as TGTGCCAGCAGCTTACTGGGTACGGGACGGACGTATGGCTACACCTTC.

The sample holds many counts of this clonotype. This chain connects TRBV7-9 to TRBJ1-5; the match to TRBD1 covers 10 bases. The CDR3 length is 16 residues. The V segment lost 5 bases and the J segment 6 bases; nucleotides outside the gene matches: 10. Germline values: CDR1 SEHNR, CDR2 FQNEAQ (reference sequence). In DNA, the CDR3 is TGTGCCAGCAGCGCTAGACAGGGGGCATACGGTCAGCCCCAGCATTTT. This translates into CASSARQGAYGQPQHF.

As concerns this clonotype: Germline and junction disagree at one end, which may indicate a read error. The chain links TRBV5-1 to TRBJ1-6; 7 positions agree with TRBD1. There are 15 residues in the CDR3. The germline V gene encodes CDR1 SGHRS and CDR2 YFSETQ. The CDR3 DNA reads TGCGCCAGCAGCTTGGGTTTGGGGGACAGTTCACCCCCCCACTTT. It specifies CASSLGLGDSSPPHF.

The CDR3 DNA reads TGCGCCAGCAGTCGGTCTCCTAGCTCGGGAACAGATACGCAGTATTTT. Protein product: CASSRSPSSGTDTQYF. The V gene is TRBV4-1, the J gene TRBJ2-3, with D possibly matching TRBD2 (5 bases). V gave up 6 bases and J gave up 3 bases, with 19 bases separating them. The germline V gene has CDR1 MGHRA and CDR2 YSYEKL. The CDR3 totals 16 residues.